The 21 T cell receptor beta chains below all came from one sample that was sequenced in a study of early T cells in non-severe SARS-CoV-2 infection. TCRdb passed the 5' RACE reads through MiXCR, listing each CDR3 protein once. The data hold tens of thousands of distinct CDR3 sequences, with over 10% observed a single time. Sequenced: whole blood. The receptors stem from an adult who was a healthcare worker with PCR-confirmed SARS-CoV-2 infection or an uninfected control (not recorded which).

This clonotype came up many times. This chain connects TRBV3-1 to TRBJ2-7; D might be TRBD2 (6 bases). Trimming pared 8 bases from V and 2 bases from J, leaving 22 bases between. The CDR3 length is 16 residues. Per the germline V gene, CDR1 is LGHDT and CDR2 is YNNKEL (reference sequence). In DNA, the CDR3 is TGTGCCAGCGGACCGCTATCGAGCGGGCAGACCTACGAGCAGTACTTC. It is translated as CASGPLSSGQTYEQYF.

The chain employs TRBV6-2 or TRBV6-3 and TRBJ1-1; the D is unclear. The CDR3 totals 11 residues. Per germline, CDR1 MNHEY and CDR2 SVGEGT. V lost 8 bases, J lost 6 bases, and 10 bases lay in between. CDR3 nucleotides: TGTGCCAGCGGGAGGCGTGCTGAAGCTTTCTTT. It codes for CASGRRAEAFF.

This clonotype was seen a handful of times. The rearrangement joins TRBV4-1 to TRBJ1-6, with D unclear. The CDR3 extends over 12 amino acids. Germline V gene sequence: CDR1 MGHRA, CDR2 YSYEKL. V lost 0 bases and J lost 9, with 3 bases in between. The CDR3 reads CASSQESSPLHF. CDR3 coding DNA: TGCGCCAGCAGCCAAGAATCTTCACCCCTCCACTTT.

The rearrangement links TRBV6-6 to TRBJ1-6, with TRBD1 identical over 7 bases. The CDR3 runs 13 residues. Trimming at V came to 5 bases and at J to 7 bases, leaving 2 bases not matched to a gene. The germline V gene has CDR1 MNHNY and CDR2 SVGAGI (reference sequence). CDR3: CASSPTGNSPLHF. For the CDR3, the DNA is TGTGCCAGCAGTCCGACAGGGAATTCACCCCTCCACTTT.

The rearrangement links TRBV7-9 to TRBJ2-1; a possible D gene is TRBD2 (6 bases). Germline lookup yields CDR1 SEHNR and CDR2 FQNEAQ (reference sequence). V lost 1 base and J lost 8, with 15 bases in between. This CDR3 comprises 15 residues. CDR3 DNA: TGTGCCAGCAGCTTAGTTCTAGCGTTGGTGTATGAGCAGTTCTTC. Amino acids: CASSLVLALVYEQFF.

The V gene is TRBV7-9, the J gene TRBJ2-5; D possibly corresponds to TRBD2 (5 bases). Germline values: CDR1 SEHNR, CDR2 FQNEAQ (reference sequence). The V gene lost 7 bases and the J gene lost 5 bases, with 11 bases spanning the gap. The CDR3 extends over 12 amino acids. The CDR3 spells CASNLLVETQYF. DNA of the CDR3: TGTGCCAGCAACCTACTAGTGGAGACCCAGTACTTC. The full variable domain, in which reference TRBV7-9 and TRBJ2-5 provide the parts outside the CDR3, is DTGVSQNPRHKITKRGQNVTFRCDPISEHNRLYWYRQTLGQGPEFLTYFQNEAQLEKSRLLSDRFSAERPKGSFSTLEIQRTEQGDSAMYLCASNLLVETQYFGPGTRLLVL.

In DNA, the CDR3 is TGTGCCAGCAGTACGACCGGGACAGGGGCTAGCACAGATACGCAGTATTTT. It specifies CASSTTGTGASTDTQYF. V usage is TRBV7-9 and J usage is TRBJ2-3; 10 bases are shared with TRBD1. Germline lookup yields CDR1 SEHNR and CDR2 FQNEAQ (reference sequence). V shed 6 bases, J shed 0 bases, and the junction held 9 bases outside the gene matches. CDR3 size: 17 residues. The whole variable domain, filled in from reference TRBV7-9 and TRBJ2-3, reads DTGVSQNPRHKITKRGQNVTFRCDPISEHNRLYWYRQTLGQGPEFLTYFQNEAQLEKSRLLSDRFSAERPKGSFSTLEIQRTEQGDSAMYLCASSTTGTGASTDTQYFGPGTRLTVL.

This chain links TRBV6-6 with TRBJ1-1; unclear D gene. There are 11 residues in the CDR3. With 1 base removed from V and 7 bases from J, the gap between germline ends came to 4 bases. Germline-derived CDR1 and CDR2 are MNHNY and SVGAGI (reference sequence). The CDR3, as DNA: TGTGCCAGCAGTTACTATGGTGAAGCTTTCTTT. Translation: CASSYYGEAFF.

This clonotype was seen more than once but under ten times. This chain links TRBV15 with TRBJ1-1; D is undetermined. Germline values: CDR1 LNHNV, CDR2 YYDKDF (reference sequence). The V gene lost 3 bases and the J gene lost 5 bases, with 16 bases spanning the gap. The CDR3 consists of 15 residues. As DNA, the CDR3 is TGTGCCACCAGCAGGGCAACGGGGAGGGTAACTGAAGCTTTCTTT. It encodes CATSRATGRVTEAFF.

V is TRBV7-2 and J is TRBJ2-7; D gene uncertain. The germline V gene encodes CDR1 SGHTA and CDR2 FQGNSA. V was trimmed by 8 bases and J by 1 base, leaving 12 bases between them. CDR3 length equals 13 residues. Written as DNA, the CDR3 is TGTGCCAGCTCGACGCGCAGATCCTACGAGCAGTACTTC. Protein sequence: CASSTRRSYEQYF.

The CDR3 here is CASSTGALETQYF. The CDR3 region has the DNA TGTGCCAGCAGTACTGGGGCCCTAGAGACCCAGTACTTC. The genes are TRBV25-1 and TRBJ2-5, with D perhaps TRBD1 (5 bases). V was trimmed by 5 bases and J by 4 bases, leaving 11 bases between them. Germline values: CDR1 MGHDK, CDR2 SYGVNS. This CDR3 is 13 amino acids long.

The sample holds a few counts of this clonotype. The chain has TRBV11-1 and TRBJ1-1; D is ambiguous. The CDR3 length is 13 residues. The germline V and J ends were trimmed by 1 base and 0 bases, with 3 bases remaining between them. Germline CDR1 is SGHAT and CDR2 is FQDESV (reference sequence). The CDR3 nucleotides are TGTGCCAGCAGCTTAGAGCTGAACACTGAAGCTTTCTTT. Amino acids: CASSLELNTEAFF.

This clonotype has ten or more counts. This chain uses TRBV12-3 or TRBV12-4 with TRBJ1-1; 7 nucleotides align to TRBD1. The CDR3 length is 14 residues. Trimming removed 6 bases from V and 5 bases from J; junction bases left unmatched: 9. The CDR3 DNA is TGTGCCAGCAGGGTACAGGGGAGACAAACTGAAGCTTTCTTT. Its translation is CASRVQGRQTEAFF.

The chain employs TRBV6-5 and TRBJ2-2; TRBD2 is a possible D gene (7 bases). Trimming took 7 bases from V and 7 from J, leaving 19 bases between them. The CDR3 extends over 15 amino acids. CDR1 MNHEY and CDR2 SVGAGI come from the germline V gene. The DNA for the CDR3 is TGTGCCAGCACCTCTAGTTGGGGGGGCAGCGGGGAGCTGTTTTTT. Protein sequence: CASTSSWGGSGELFF.

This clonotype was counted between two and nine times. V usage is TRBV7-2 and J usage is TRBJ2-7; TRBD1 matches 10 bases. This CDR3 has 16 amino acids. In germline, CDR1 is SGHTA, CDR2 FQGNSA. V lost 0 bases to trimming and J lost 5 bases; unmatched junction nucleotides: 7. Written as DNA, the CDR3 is TGTGCCAGCAGCTTAGCGTGGGGACAGGGGAGGAACGAGCAGTACTTC. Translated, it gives CASSLAWGQGRNEQYF.

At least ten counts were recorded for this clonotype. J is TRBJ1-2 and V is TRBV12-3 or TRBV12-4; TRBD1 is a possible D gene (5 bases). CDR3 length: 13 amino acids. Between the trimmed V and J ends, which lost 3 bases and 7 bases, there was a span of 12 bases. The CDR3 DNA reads TGTGCCAGCAGTTTGGGGCAGGCAGGTGGCTACACCTTC. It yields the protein CASSLGQAGGYTF.

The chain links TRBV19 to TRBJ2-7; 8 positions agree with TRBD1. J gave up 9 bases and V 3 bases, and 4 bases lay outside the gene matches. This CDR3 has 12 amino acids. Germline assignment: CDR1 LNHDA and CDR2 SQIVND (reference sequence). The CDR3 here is CASSILGQGQYF. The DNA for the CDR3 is TGTGCCAGTAGTATTCTAGGACAGGGGCAGTACTTC.

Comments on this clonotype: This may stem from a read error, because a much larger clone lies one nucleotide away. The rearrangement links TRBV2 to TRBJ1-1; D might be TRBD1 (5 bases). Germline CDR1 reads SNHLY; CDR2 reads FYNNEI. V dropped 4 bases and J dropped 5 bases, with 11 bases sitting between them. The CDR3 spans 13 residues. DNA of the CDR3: TGTGCCAGCAGTGGAGAAGACAGAACTGAAGCTTTCTTT. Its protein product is CASSGEDRTEAFF.

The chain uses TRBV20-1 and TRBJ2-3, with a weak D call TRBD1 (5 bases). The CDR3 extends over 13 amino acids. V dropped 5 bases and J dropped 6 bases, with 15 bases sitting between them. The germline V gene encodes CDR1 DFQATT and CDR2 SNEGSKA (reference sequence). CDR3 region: CSALLQGSDTQYF. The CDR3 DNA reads TGCAGTGCTTTATTGCAGGGAAGCGATACGCAGTATTTT.

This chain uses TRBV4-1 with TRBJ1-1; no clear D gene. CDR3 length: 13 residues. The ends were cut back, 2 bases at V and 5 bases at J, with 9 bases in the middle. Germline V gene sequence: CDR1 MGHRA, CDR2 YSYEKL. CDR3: CASSQLSWTEAFF. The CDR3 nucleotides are TGCGCCAGCAGCCAACTTTCTTGGACTGAAGCTTTCTTT.

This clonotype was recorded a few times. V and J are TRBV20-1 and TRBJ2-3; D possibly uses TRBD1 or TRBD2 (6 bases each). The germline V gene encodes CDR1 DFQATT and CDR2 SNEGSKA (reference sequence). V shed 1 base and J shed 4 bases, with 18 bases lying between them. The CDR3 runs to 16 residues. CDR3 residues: CSARAPPGARADTQYF. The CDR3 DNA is TGCAGTGCTAGAGCCCCTCCGGGGGCGCGGGCAGATACGCAGTATTTT.